One sample yielded the 4 T cell receptor beta chains listed below, sequenced in a study of blood T cell repertoires in COVID-19. The repertoire was sequenced with immunoSEQ multiplex PCR; TCRdb's copy has only in-frame clones and lacks some. The table shows 110,000 or so clones, with roughly 81% occurring only once. Material: peripheral blood. The source of these receptors is a woman in her sixties or seventies with acute or convalescent COVID-19.

In this sample, this clone turned up a few times. The rearrangement uses TRBV5-1 and TRBJ1-1; D gene ambiguous. Germline V gene data show CDR1 as SGHRS and CDR2 as YFSETQ. V was pared by 4 bases and J by 3 bases, with 10 bases between. The CDR3 length is 13 residues. CDR3 coding DNA: TGCGCCAGCAGCATCGATACGGACACTGAAGCTTTCTTT. It translates to CASSIDTDTEAFF.

CDR3 sequence reads: CASSPRGGLQSYEQYF. The CDR3 bases are TGTGCCAGCAGCCCCCGGGGGGGCCTACAGAGCTACGAGCAGTACTTC. This chain uses TRBV7-2 with TRBJ2-7; 8 positions agree with TRBD2. With V trimmed by 5 bases and J by 3 bases, 12 bases remained unmatched. This CDR3 is built from 16 residues. The germline CDR1 and CDR2 sequences are SGHTA and FQGNSA.

V usage is TRBV9 and J usage is TRBJ2-1; tentative D call: TRBD2 (6 bases). The germline gives CDR1 SGDLS, CDR2 YYNGEE. V shed 0 bases and J shed 5 bases, with 12 bases lying between them. This CDR3 has 15 amino acids. The CDR3 here is CASSVDPGADNEQFF. CDR3 bases: TGTGCCAGCAGCGTAGACCCGGGAGCGGACAATGAGCAGTTCTTC.

This clone was seen more than once but under ten times. The gene calls are TRBV27 and TRBJ1-6; D gene uncertain. The CDR3 is 15 amino acids. Trimming stripped 5 bases from V and 7 bases from J, with 15 bases between. In germline, CDR1 is MNHEY, CDR2 SMNVEV (reference sequence). The chain's CDR3 is CASSPVMAENSPLHF. As DNA, the CDR3 is TGTGCCAGCAGTCCCGTGATGGCGGAGAATTCACCCCTCCACTTT.